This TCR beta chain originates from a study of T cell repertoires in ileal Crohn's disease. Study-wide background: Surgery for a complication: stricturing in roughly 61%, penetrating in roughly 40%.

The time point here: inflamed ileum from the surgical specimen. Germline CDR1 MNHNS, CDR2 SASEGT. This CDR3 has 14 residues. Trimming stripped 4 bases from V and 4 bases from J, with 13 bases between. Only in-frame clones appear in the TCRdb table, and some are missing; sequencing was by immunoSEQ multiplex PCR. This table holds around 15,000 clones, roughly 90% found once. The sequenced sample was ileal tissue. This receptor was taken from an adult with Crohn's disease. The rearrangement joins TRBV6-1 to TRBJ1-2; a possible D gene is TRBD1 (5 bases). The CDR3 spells CASSVEGSRYGYTF. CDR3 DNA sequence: TGTGCCAGCAGTGTAGAGGGGTCGCGCTATGGCTACACCTTC.